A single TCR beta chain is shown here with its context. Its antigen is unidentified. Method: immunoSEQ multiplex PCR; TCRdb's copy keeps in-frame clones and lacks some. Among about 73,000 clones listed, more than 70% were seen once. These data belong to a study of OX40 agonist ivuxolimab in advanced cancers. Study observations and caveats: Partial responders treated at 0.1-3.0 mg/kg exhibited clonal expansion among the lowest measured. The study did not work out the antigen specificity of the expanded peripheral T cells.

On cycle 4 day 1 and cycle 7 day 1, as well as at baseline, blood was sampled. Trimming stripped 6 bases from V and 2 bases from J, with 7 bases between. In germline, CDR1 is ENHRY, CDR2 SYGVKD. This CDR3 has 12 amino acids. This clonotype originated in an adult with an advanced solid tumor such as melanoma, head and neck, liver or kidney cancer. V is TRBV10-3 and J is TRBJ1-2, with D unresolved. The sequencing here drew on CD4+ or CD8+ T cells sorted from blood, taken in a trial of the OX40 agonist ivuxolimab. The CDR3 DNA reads TGTGCCATCAGGGCGGGGAACTATGGCTACACCTTC. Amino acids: CAIRAGNYGYTF.